This T cell receptor beta chain is from a study of blood T cell repertoires in COVID-19. CDR1 is SEHNR and CDR2 is FQNEAQ in the germline V gene (reference sequence). This CDR3 is 15 amino acids long. J gave up 6 bases and V 5 bases, and 9 bases lay outside the gene matches. Profiling relied on immunoSEQ multiplex PCR, and the TCRdb table lists in-frame clones only, not all of them. Among 80,000 to 95,000 clones, around 90% were seen once, and the ten largest hold around 3.4%. The chain is built from TRBV7-9 and TRBJ2-3, with 9 bases that match TRBD2. Sequencing used peripheral blood. This receptor was taken from a woman aged 70-85 years with acute or convalescent COVID-19. In nucleotides, the CDR3 is TGTGCCAGCAGCAGTAGCGGGGGCCTGGCGGATACGCAGTATTTT. Its translation: CASSSSGGLADTQYF.